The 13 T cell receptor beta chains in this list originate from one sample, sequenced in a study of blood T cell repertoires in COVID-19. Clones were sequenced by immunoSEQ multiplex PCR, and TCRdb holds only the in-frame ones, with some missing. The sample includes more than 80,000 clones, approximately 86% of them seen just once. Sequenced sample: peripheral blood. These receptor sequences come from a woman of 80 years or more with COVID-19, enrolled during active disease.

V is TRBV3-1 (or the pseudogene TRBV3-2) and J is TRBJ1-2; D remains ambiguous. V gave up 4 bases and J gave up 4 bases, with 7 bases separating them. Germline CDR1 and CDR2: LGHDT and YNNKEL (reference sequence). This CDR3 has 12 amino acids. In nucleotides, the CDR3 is TGTGCCAGCAGCCCAGGATCCTATGGCTACACCTTC. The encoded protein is CASSPGSYGYTF.

Here the CDR3 reads CAWSVQGYQPQHF. In DNA form, the CDR3 reads TGTGCCTGGAGTGTACAGGGTTATCAGCCCCAGCATTTT. The rearrangement links TRBV30 to TRBJ1-5; TRBD1 is a possible D gene (6 bases). Trimming pared 0 bases from V and 5 bases from J, leaving 8 bases between. The CDR3 runs to 13 residues. Germline V gives CDR1 GTSNPN, CDR2 SVGIG (reference sequence).

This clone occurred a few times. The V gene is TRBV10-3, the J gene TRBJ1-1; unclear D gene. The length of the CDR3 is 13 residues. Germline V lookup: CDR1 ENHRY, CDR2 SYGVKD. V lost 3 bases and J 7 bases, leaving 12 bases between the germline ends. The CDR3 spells CAISDVYFGEAFF. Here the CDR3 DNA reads TGTGCCATCAGTGACGTCTATTTCGGTGAAGCTTTCTTT.

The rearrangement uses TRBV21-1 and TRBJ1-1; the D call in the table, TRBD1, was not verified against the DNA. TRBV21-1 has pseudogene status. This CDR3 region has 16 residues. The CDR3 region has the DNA TGTGCCAGCAGCAAAGCGGTGGACAGGGAGAACACTGAAGCTTTCTTT. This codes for CASSKAVDRENTEAFF.

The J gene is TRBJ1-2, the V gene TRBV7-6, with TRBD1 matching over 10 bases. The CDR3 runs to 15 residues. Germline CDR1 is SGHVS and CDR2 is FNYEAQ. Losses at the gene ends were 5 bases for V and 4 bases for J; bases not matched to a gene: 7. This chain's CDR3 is CASSPRTGGTYGYTF. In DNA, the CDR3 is TGTGCCAGCAGCCCGCGGACAGGGGGAACCTATGGCTACACCTTC.

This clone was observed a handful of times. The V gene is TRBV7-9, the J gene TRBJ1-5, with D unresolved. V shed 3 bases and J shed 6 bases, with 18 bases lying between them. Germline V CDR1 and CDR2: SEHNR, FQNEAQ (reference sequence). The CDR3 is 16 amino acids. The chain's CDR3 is CASSFATGTPSQPQHF. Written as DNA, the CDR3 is TGTGCCAGCAGCTTCGCTACGGGAACGCCAAGTCAGCCCCAGCATTTT.

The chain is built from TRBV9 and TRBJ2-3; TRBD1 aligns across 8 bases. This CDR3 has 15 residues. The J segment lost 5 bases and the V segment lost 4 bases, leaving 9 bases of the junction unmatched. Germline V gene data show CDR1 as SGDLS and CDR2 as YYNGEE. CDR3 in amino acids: CASSPDRGSIDTQYF. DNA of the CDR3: TGTGCCAGCAGCCCAGACAGGGGCTCCATAGATACGCAGTATTTT.

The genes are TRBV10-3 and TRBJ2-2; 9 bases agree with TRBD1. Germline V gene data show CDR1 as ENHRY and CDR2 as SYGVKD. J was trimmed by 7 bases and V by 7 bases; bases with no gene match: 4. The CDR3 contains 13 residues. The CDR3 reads CAIKGQGDGELFF. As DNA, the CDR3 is TGTGCCATCAAGGGACAGGGCGACGGGGAGCTGTTTTTT.

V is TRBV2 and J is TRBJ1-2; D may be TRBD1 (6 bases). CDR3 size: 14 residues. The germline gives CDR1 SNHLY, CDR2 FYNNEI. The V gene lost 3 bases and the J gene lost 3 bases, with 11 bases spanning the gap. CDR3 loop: CASSDLGADYGYTF. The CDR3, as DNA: TGTGCCAGCAGTGACCTGGGGGCGGACTATGGCTACACCTTC. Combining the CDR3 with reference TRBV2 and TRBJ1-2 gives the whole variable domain EPEVTQTPSHQVTQMGQEVILRCVPISNHLYFYWYRQILGQKVEFLVSFYNNEISEKSEIFDDQFSVERPDGSNFTLKIRSTKLEDSAMYFCASSDLGADYGYTFGSGTRLTVV.

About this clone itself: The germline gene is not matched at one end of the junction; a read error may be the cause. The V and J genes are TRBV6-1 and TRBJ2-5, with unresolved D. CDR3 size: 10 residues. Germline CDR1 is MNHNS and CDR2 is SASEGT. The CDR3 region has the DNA TGTGCCAGCAGTGAAGCGAGGCGTGACTTC. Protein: CASSEARRDF.

CDR3 sequence (DNA): TGTGCCAGCAGCGTAGAGGGACAGCCAACCTACTATGGCTACACCTTC. Translated, it gives CASSVEGQPTYYGYTF. The chain is built from TRBV9 and TRBJ1-2; TRBD1 matches at 7 bases. CDR1 is SGDLS and CDR2 is YYNGEE in the germline V gene. This CDR3 has 16 amino acids. The J segment lost 3 bases and the V segment lost 0 bases, leaving 8 bases of the junction unmatched.

CDR3 protein: CASSEASGRRGETQYF. The CDR3 DNA reads TGCGCCAGCAGCGAAGCTAGCGGGAGACGGGGAGAGACCCAGTACTTC. The chain carries TRBV10-2 and TRBJ2-5, with TRBD2 matching over 10 bases. The CDR3 loop spans 16 amino acids. Germline loops: CDR1 WSHSY, CDR2 SAAADI. Trimming cost V 6 bases and J 4 bases; bases outside gene matches: 11.

This CDR3 reads CATSDFIMNEQFF. For the CDR3, the DNA is TGTGCCACCAGTGATTTTATTATGAATGAGCAGTTCTTC. The rearrangement uses TRBV24-1 and TRBJ2-1, with no clear D. The CDR3 has 13 amino acids. The germline CDR1 and CDR2 sequences are KGHDR and SFDVKD. V lost 1 base, J lost 7 bases, and 7 bases lay in between.